A selection of T cell receptor beta chains follows, all from one sample in a study of quantifying T cell responses using KT2 cells. TCRdb re-called the UMI-ligation and nested PCR reads through MiXCR, storing one row per CDR3 protein. The data contain about 33,000 distinct CDR3 sequences, 10% of them seen just once; the ten biggest clones take up about a tenth. Specimen: PBMCs spiked with cells of the T cell clone KT2. The receptors here all came from a human donor. Each CDR3 is given with its conserved first and last residue. D genes are given only for firm matches. The listing skips clone size in some rows; elsewhere it reads once, few, many or a size class.

D gene: TRBD1; V gene: TRBV2; clone size: many; J gene: TRBJ1-6; CDR3 DNA: TGTGCCAGCAGTGAAGGGACAGGGCGAAATTCACCCCTCCACTTT; CDR3 protein: CASSEGTGRNSPLHF
D gene: .; V gene: TRBV4-1; clone size: few; J gene: TRBJ1-1; CDR3 DNA: TGCGCCAGCAGCCAGGGGACCTTGGGGCGGACTGAAGCTTTCTTT; CDR3 protein: CASSQGTLGRTEAFF
D gene: TRBD1; V gene: TRBV20-1; clone size: many; J gene: TRBJ2-1; CDR3 DNA: TGCAGTGCTAGAGTTACAGGGACAGGTGAGCAGTTCTTC; CDR3 protein: CSARVTGTGEQFF
D gene: TRBD2; V gene: TRBV6-1; clone size: many; J gene: TRBJ2-3; CDR3 DNA: TGTGCCAGCAGTGAACCGGGACTAGCGACAGATACGCAGTATTTT; CDR3 protein: CASSEPGLATDTQYF
D gene: TRBD1; V gene: TRBV10-2; clone size: many; J gene: TRBJ2-5; CDR3 DNA: TGCGCCAGCAGTGAGGAAGGACAGGCCTACCAAGAGACCCAGTACTTC; CDR3 protein: CASSEEGQAYQETQYF
D gene: .; V gene: TRBV20-1; clone size: many; J gene: TRBJ2-5; CDR3 DNA: TGCAGTGCAAAGGGGGGGCAGCAGTTTTCAGAGACCCAGTACTTC; CDR3 protein: CSAKGGQQFSETQYF
D gene: .; V gene: TRBV7-9; clone size: many; J gene: TRBJ2-2; CDR3 DNA: TGTGCCAGCAGACGAGACCACACCGGGGAGCTGTTTTTT; CDR3 protein: CASRRDHTGELFF
D gene: .; V gene: TRBV4-3; clone size: .; J gene: TRBJ2-1; CDR3 DNA: TGCGCCAGCAGCCAAGATCATGCCCGACTTCTCAATGAGCAGTTCTTC; CDR3 protein: CASSQDHARLLNEQFF
D gene: .; V gene: TRBV6-2/TRBV6-3; clone size: few; J gene: TRBJ1-2; CDR3 DNA: TGTGCCAGCAGTCGAGACAGTCCGTCCGATGGCTACACCTTC; CDR3 protein: CASSRDSPSDGYTF
D gene: .; V gene: TRBV6-5; clone size: many; J gene: TRBJ1-5; CDR3 DNA: TGTGCCAGCAGTTACTCCGCCGACAGGCTCAATCAGCCCCAGCATTTT; CDR3 protein: CASSYSADRLNQPQHF
D gene: TRBD2; V gene: TRBV4-2; clone size: .; J gene: TRBJ2-7; CDR3 DNA: TGTGCCAGCAGCAAGCTCGGACTAGCAAGTTTCGACGAGCAGTACTTC; CDR3 protein: CASSKLGLASFDEQYF
D gene: TRBD1; V gene: TRBV6-2/TRBV6-3; clone size: few; J gene: TRBJ2-2; CDR3 DNA: TGTGCCAGCAACATGAGGTGGACAGGGGTGAGCGGGGAGCTGTTTTTT; CDR3 protein: CASNMRWTGVSGELFF
D gene: .; V gene: TRBV6-6; clone size: many; J gene: TRBJ2-5; CDR3 DNA: TGTGCCAGCAGTTCCACGGGACGGTTGACCTCACAAGAGACCCAGTACTTC; CDR3 protein: CASSSTGRLTSQETQYF
D gene: .; V gene: TRBV20-1; clone size: .; J gene: TRBJ2-3; CDR3 DNA: TGCAGTGCTGAAATCCAGGATACGCAGTATTTT; CDR3 protein: CSAEIQDTQYF
D gene: .; V gene: TRBV20-1; clone size: many; J gene: TRBJ2-7; CDR3 DNA: TGCAGTGCCGAGATATATAAACAGGGACTCTCCTCCGAGCAGTACTTC; CDR3 protein: CSAEIYKQGLSSEQYF
D gene: TRBD2; V gene: TRBV11-2; clone size: few; J gene: TRBJ2-1; CDR3 DNA: TGTGCCAGCAGCTCGGGACTAGCGGGGGTGACCTCGAATGAGCAGTTCTTC; CDR3 protein: CASSSGLAGVTSNEQFF
D gene: TRBD1; V gene: TRBV3-1; clone size: many; J gene: TRBJ2-1; CDR3 DNA: TGTGCCAGCAGCCCGCAGGGGGCACGGTACAATGAGCAGTTCTTC; CDR3 protein: CASSPQGARYNEQFF
D gene: .; V gene: TRBV5-1; clone size: few; J gene: TRBJ2-7; CDR3 DNA: TGCGCCAGCAGCTTGGAGGTCGGCTACGAGCAGTACTTC; CDR3 protein: CASSLEVGYEQYF
D gene: .; V gene: TRBV12-5; clone size: .; J gene: TRBJ2-1; CDR3 DNA: TGTGCTAGTGGTTTGGTACTGAGAAACACCTACAATGAGCAGTTCTTC; CDR3 protein: CASGLVLRNTYNEQFF
D gene: TRBD1; V gene: TRBV28; clone size: .; J gene: TRBJ2-5; CDR3 DNA: TGTGCCAGCAGCAAGACAGGGGGCATGGAGACCCAGTACTTC; CDR3 protein: CASSKTGGMETQYF
D gene: .; V gene: TRBV11-2; clone size: few; J gene: TRBJ2-5; CDR3 DNA: TGTGCCAGCAGCTTAGCGGGGGGCCGGCCGACCCAGTACTTC; CDR3 protein: CASSLAGGRPTQYF
D gene: .; V gene: TRBV30; clone size: few; J gene: TRBJ1-2; CDR3 DNA: TGTGCCTGGAAACGGACAGCCGTAACTTCTGGCTACACCTTC; CDR3 protein: CAWKRTAVTSGYTF
D gene: TRBD1; V gene: TRBV10-1; clone size: many; J gene: TRBJ2-1; CDR3 DNA: TGCGCCAGCAGTGACCTAAAGGGACAGGGTGACAATGAGCAGTTCTTC; CDR3 protein: CASSDLKGQGDNEQFF